This T cell receptor beta chain was found in a study of vaccination effects on CD4 cells after COVID-19. Before any sequencing was done, the ViraFEST assay used viral peptide pools to expand antigen-specific CD4+ T cells. Following 10 days of culture, CD4+ T cells were isolated. Either the BNT162b2 or mRNA-1273 vaccine was given to participants in two doses. It was on days 3 and 7 that half the medium was replaced with IL-2 medium. Study results and limitations: Convalescent patients numbered few in the study; early post-infection timepoints were missing entirely. The vaccine-induced clones of healthy vaccinees included only 1 of 255 that cross-reacted with common cold coronaviruses.

Data came from immunoSEQ multiplex PCR; TCRdb stores just in-frame clones and leaves some out. Among tens of thousands of clones listed, approximately 70% were seen once. Turning to this clone: Its antigen is unknown.

J lost 2 bases, V lost 4 bases, and 12 bases had no gene match. Germline CDR1 SGHRS, CDR2 YFSETQ. The CDR3 consists of 17 residues. This receptor was identified in a human donor who received a COVID-19 vaccine. J is TRBJ2-5 and V is TRBV5-1, with TRBD2 matching 9 bases. This sample comprised CD4+ T cells from PBMCs cultured with HCoV-229E spike peptides, obtained after COVID-19 vaccination. CDR3 region: CASSDPRLAESQETQYF. The CDR3 bases are TGCGCCAGCAGCGATCCTCGACTAGCGGAAAGTCAAGAGACCCAGTACTTC.